The T cell receptor beta chain under discussion was sequenced for a study of T cell repertoires in cytomegalovirus infection. Looked up from germline, CDR1 is SGDLS and CDR2 is YYNGEE. V trimming: 4 bases; J trimming: 5 bases; junction bases outside the gene matches: 8. CDR3 length: 15 residues. TCRdb re-derived calls from the reads in MiXCR, one entry per CDR3 protein. The data hold roughly 80,000 distinct CDR3 sequences, with roughly a quarter observed a single time. As regards this clonotype: Its antigen is as yet unknown. This may be a read error, as it is one base from a much larger clone. The CDR3 carries no conserved terminal phenylalanine or tryptophan, so it likely arises from a read error.

V usage is TRBV9 and J usage is TRBJ1-4; the match to TRBD1 covers 7 bases. The sample here was CD8+ T cells from cultured PBMCs, taken from culture after CMV antigen stimulation. This receptor was taken from a human donor in good health (CMV status not recorded). Some clones in this sample may be carry-over from other donors' samples. The CDR3 loop is CASSPAGTANEKLFS. Here the CDR3 DNA reads TGTGCCAGCAGCCCGGCCGGGACAGCAAATGAAAAACTGTTTTCT.